These T cell receptor beta chains were read from a single sample in a study of beta chain features in type 1 diabetes. Assay used: immunoSEQ multiplex PCR; TCRdb lists only in-frame clones, some missing. The repertoire holds some 150,000 clones, about a tenth seen once, with 0.65% in the top ten. Sequencing was performed on central memory CD4+ T cells from blood. Receptors originate from a woman aged 40 to 55 in good health. Both conserved end residues are part of each CDR3. Fields, in order: V gene, J gene, CDR3 length, CDR3 protein.

>TRBV9|TRBJ2-5|15
CASSVSHGSKETQYF
>TRBV5-1|TRBJ1-2|13
CASSFSQGGGYTF
>TRBV6-6|TRBJ1-2|15
CASSSPDSGVYGYTF
>TRBV19|TRBJ2-2|13
CASNLRVAGELFF
>TRBV6-5|TRBJ2-7|11
CASTYVGALDF
>TRBV5-1|TRBJ2-5|16
CASSLKLAGAQETQYF
>TRBV9|TRBJ2-3|15
CASRASGGLTDTQYF
>TRBV15|TRBJ1-6|16
CATSEWGGSGNSPLHF
>TRBV5-1|TRBJ1-1|15
CASSLQGGGDTEAFF
>TRBV15|TRBJ1-1|14
CATSRDEQSMTAFF
>TRBV5-1|TRBJ1-2|14
CASSIGQVDYGYTF
>TRBV19|TRBJ2-3|15
CASSVDRVNSDTQYF
>TRBV6-5|TRBJ2-3|14
CASSPGGGRDTQYF
>TRBV6-6|TRBJ2-3|16
CASRMTSGATTDTQYF
>TRBV6-5|TRBJ1-6|14
CASSRGQGHSPLHF
>TRBV5-1|TRBJ2-7|14
CASRPGTVTYEQYF
>TRBV4-1|TRBJ2-1|15
CASSQEGDSYNEQFF
>TRBV5-1|TRBJ2-3|13
CASRPQSTDTQYF
>TRBV18|TRBJ2-1|13
CASSPGLENEQFF
>TRBV21-1|-|15
CASSIRQFSGYEQYF
>TRBV29-1|TRBJ1-2|11
CSVAQNYGYTF
>TRBV15|TRBJ1-3|15
CATSISGGGGNTIYF
>TRBV5-1|TRBJ2-2|14
CASSLTGNTGELFF
>TRBV5-4|TRBJ1-2|15
CASSLGGSLSYGYTF
>TRBV2|TRBJ2-5|13
CATSGQGQETQYF
>TRBV27|TRBJ2-7|13
CATKQGDVKEQYF
>TRBV10-3|TRBJ2-5|13
CDLTHRGQETQYF
>TRBV7-6|TRBJ1-1|14
CASTRDRDNTEAFF
>TRBV5-1|TRBJ1-4|15
CASSPGTERGEKLFF
>TRBV6-5|TRBJ2-7|12
CASSSMSGEQYF
>TRBV19|TRBJ2-1|14
CASSRQGAYNEQFF
>TRBV5-8|TRBJ2-1|15
CASSSGTGPTREQFF
>TRBV27|TRBJ1-5|15
CASRVQGASNQPQHF
>TRBV9|TRBJ2-3|15
CASSAGGRATDTQYF
>TRBV12-5|TRBJ1-5|13
CASGLQGFQPQHF
>TRBV11-3|TRBJ2-2|15
CASSYTGLGTGELFF
>TRBV7-2|TRBJ2-3|13
CASSQLRGGTQYF
>TRBV12-5|TRBJ2-1|12
CASGSLAGEQFF
>TRBV6-6|TRBJ2-7|14
CASSDSTGLAEQYF
>TRBV5-1|TRBJ2-7|12
CASSLQGYEQYF
>TRBV5-1|TRBJ1-1|11
CASSWGGTAFF
>TRBV2|TRBJ2-7|12
CASSDPSYEQYF
>TRBV19|TRBJ2-2|14
CASSTNPGTGELFF
>TRBV4-1|TRBJ1-2|14
CASSQLQGGRGYTF
>TRBV7-9|TRBJ1-2|15
CASSSSQGASSGYTF
>TRBV7-2|TRBJ2-3|14
CASNRRDSADTQYF
>TRBV9|TRBJ1-1|13
CASSGTRGTEAFF
>TRBV7-2|TRBJ1-4|14
CASSPDRGAEKLFF
>TRBV6-1|TRBJ1-1|12
CASRELYTEAFF
>TRBV7-2|TRBJ2-7|16
CASSLASSGGPYEQYF
>TRBV5-1|TRBJ1-6|17
CASSLTFGQGYNSPLHF
>TRBV7-8|TRBJ2-3|17
CASSLSTGGLGTDTQYF
>TRBV25-1|TRBJ2-3|12
CASTLSGDTQYF
>TRBV5-4|TRBJ2-3|14
CASSGGGARDTQYF
>TRBV6-5|TRBJ1-2|14
CASSWGQGAGGYTF
>TRBV11-3|TRBJ2-1|15
CASSISPSGYNEQFF
>TRBV2|TRBJ2-3|16
CASSEVGLVKGDTQYF
>TRBV18|TRBJ2-3|16
CASSPGQGAGTDTQYF
>TRBV19|TRBJ1-2|14
CASSPQTAYGGYTF